The clone carrying this TCR beta chain turned up a few times. This record comes from a study of blood T cell repertoires in COVID-19. The repertoire was sequenced with immunoSEQ multiplex PCR; TCRdb's copy has only in-frame clones and lacks some. The sample shows approximately 50,000 clones, 87% of them seen only once. V gave up 6 bases and J gave up 4 bases, with 22 bases separating them. There are 17 residues in the CDR3. Germline lookup yields CDR1 MDHEN and CDR2 SYDVKM. The chain combines TRBV28 with TRBJ1-3; D unresolved. The source material was peripheral blood. The source of this sequence is a man aged 45-60 years with active COVID-19. CDR3 bases: TGTGCCAGCAGCCAACCTGCCTCTGCGCGGTCCGGAAACACCATATATTTT. This gives the protein CASSQPASARSGNTIYF.